Shown below are 30 T cell receptor beta chains from a single sample sequenced in a study of long-term antiretroviral therapy in people with HIV. This was the immunoSEQ v3.0 assay at survey level. The table came from immunoSEQ multiplex PCR; TCRdb's copy has only in-frame clones and leaves some out. The sample yields approximately 22,000 clones, about 82% seen once. This specimen was unsorted PBMCs, taken 1.3 years after starting antiretroviral therapy. The receptors were gathered from a man aged 55 to 70 with HIV.

This rearrangement joins TRBV5-1 to TRBJ1-1, with D perhaps TRBD1 (5 bases). Germline CDR1 reads SGHRS; CDR2 reads YFSETQ. V lost 0 bases and J lost 10, with 16 bases in between. This CDR3 has 14 amino acids. The CDR3 loop reads CASSLAPTGRGAFF. The CDR3 bases are TGCGCCAGCAGCTTGGCACCAACAGGACGGGGAGCTTTCTTT.

The V gene is TRBV10-2, the J gene TRBJ1-1; possibly TRBD1 for D (5 bases). The CDR3 loop spans 13 amino acids. Germline lookup yields CDR1 WSHSY and CDR2 SAAADI. V lost 3 bases, J lost 2 bases, and 7 bases lay in between. In nucleotides, the CDR3 is TGCGCCAGCAGTGAAACAGGTAACACTGAAGCTTTCTTT. Encoded protein: CASSETGNTEAFF.

This clone appeared a single time. The rearrangement joins TRBV6-5 to TRBJ2-3, with 8 bases that match TRBD1. The CDR3 contains 13 residues. Germline values: CDR1 MNHEY, CDR2 SVGAGI. The trim removed 6 bases at V and 3 bases at J, leaving 2 bases unmatched. CDR3 region: CASRGQGTDTQYF. The CDR3 nucleotides read TGTGCCAGCAGAGGACAGGGTACAGATACGCAGTATTTT.

The chain couples TRBV27 to TRBJ1-6; 7 bases line up with TRBD1. With V trimmed by 0 bases and J by 8 bases, 4 bases remained unmatched. The CDR3 has 15 residues. From germline, CDR1 is MNHEY and CDR2 SMNVEV (reference sequence). CDR3 protein: CASSLSGGVYSPLHF. DNA of the CDR3: TGTGCCAGCAGTTTATCAGGGGGCGTTTATTCACCCCTCCACTTT.

The V and J genes are TRBV11-2 and TRBJ1-2; D call uncertain. From germline, CDR1 is SGHAT and CDR2 FQNNGV. The CDR3 is 13 amino acids. Trimming removed 0 bases at V and 3 bases at J, with 5 bases between. Written as DNA, the CDR3 is TGTGCCAGCAGCTTAGAGGGGTACTATGGCTACACCTTC. This codes for CASSLEGYYGYTF.

The chain employs TRBV5-1 and TRBJ2-1; D gene unclear. V dropped 4 bases and J dropped 5 bases, with 22 bases sitting between them. The V gene's germline CDR1 is SGHRS and CDR2 YFSETQ. The CDR3 contains 17 residues. CDR3 region: CASSLFLNSDSNNEQFF. The CDR3, as DNA: TGCGCCAGCAGCCTGTTCCTAAACTCAGATTCCAACAATGAGCAGTTCTTC.

The J gene is TRBJ1-2, the V gene TRBV14, with D perhaps TRBD1 (5 bases). Trimming removed 4 bases from V and 10 bases from J, with 19 bases in between. Germline V gives CDR1 SGHDN, CDR2 FVKESK. The CDR3 is made up of 14 amino acids. Here the CDR3 reads CASSLRDRPNLYTF. Here the CDR3 DNA reads TGTGCCAGCAGCCTGAGGGACCGACCGAACCTCTACACCTTC.

The chain recombines TRBV11-2 with TRBJ2-3; 7 bases are a match to TRBD2. Germline trimming cut 3 bases from V and 2 bases from J; bases unmatched to any gene: 5. CDR3 length equals 15 residues. Germline CDR1 SGHAT, CDR2 FQNNGV. The CDR3 DNA is TGTGCCAGCAGCTTTTTTGCGGGAGTCACAGATACGCAGTATTTT. It specifies CASSFFAGVTDTQYF.

V gene TRBV27 combines with J gene TRBJ2-7; 11 bases are shared with TRBD1. V shed 4 bases and J 5 bases; nucleotides not matched to a gene: 10. The germline gives CDR1 MNHEY, CDR2 SMNVEV (reference sequence). The CDR3 runs 16 residues. The CDR3 region is CASSSQAGTGGHEQYF. The CDR3 nucleotides read TGTGCCAGCAGTTCCCAGGCCGGGACAGGGGGGCACGAGCAGTACTTC.

This clone is a singleton in its sample. The V and J genes are TRBV30 and TRBJ2-7, with D maybe TRBD2 (7 bases). CDR1 and CDR2 (germline): GTSNPN, SVGIG (reference sequence). V was trimmed by 1 base and J by 2 bases, leaving 12 bases between them. The CDR3 consists of 14 residues. The CDR3: CAWSAGGPTYEQYF. The CDR3 nucleotides read TGTGCCTGGAGTGCGGGGGGCCCAACCTACGAGCAGTACTTC.

The chain uses TRBV2 and TRBJ1-5, with D perhaps matching TRBD1 (5 bases). Trimming removed 1 base at V and 6 bases at J, with 10 bases between. Germline assignment: CDR1 SNHLY and CDR2 FYNNEI. The CDR3 covers 14 residues. In DNA form, the CDR3 reads TGTGCCAGCAGTGAAGAGGGGCAGGGTCAGCCCCAGCATTTT. It specifies CASSEEGQGQPQHF.

The J gene is TRBJ1-3, the V gene TRBV9; D is possibly TRBD1 (5 bases). The CDR3 runs to 14 residues. The V gene lost 0 bases and the J gene lost 3 bases, with 7 bases spanning the gap. CDR1 is SGDLS, CDR2 YYNGEE, per germline. The CDR3 sequence: CASSVVGVGNTIYF. In DNA, the CDR3 is TGTGCCAGCAGCGTAGTAGGGGTTGGAAACACCATATATTTT.

J is TRBJ1-6 and V is TRBV11-3, with D possibly being TRBD1 (6 bases). The ends were cut back, 5 bases at V and 10 bases at J, with 18 bases in the middle. CDR1 and CDR2 from the germline V gene are SGHNT and YENEEA. CDR3 size: 15 residues. The CDR3 region is CASSQEGGVGSPLHF. For the CDR3, the DNA is TGTGCCAGCAGCCAAGAGGGGGGGGTCGGATCACCCCTCCACTTT.

In its sample, this clone ranks as medium-sized (0.01 to 0.1%). V and J are TRBV10-2 and TRBJ2-1; D gene ambiguous. V was trimmed by 6 bases and J by 10 bases, leaving 16 bases between them. Germline CDR1 is WSHSY and CDR2 is SAAADI. This CDR3 comprises 13 residues. The CDR3 DNA reads TGCGCCAGCAGCCCCCACTTAAGCCAAGAGCAGTTCTTC. This translates into CASSPHLSQEQFF.

This chain links TRBV7-9 with TRBJ1-1, with D perhaps TRBD1 (6 bases). The ends were cut back, 5 bases at V and 8 bases at J, with 15 bases in the middle. CDR3 length equals 13 residues. Per germline, CDR1 SEHNR and CDR2 FQNEAQ (reference sequence). The CDR3 sequence: CASSQDSLEEAFF. The CDR3, as DNA: TGTGCCAGCAGCCAGGACAGCCTTGAAGAAGCTTTCTTT.

This clone was recorded only once. This chain uses TRBV5-5 with TRBJ2-3; possibly TRBD2 for D (6 bases). From germline, CDR1 is SGHKS and CDR2 YYEKEE (reference sequence). V was clipped by 7 bases and J by 8 bases, with 17 bases between them. The CDR3 totals 13 residues. CDR3 residues: CASGPNGRGTQYF. In DNA, the CDR3 is TGTGCCAGCGGGCCCAACGGGAGAGGTACGCAGTATTTT.

This sequence joins TRBV30 and TRBJ2-4; 7 nucleotides align to TRBD2. V gave up 3 bases and J gave up 7 bases; unmatched junction bases: 6. The germline V gene encodes CDR1 GTSNPN and CDR2 SVGIG (reference sequence). The CDR3 contains 13 residues. The CDR3 DNA reads TGTGCCTGGAGGCCGGGAGGAGGGAACATTCAGTACTTC. Encoded protein: CAWRPGGGNIQYF.

The gene calls are TRBV2 and TRBJ1-3; weak D call: TRBD1 (6 bases). Germline loops: CDR1 SNHLY, CDR2 FYNNEI. V shed 3 bases and J shed 0 bases, with 15 bases lying between them. The CDR3 spans 17 residues. Here the CDR3 reads CASSDPGQTFSGNTIYF. In DNA, the CDR3 is TGTGCCAGCAGTGATCCTGGACAGACCTTCTCTGGAAACACCATATATTTT.

This chain uses TRBV7-2 with TRBJ2-5; 7 bases fit TRBD1. This CDR3 has 14 amino acids. Germline lookup yields CDR1 SGHTA and CDR2 FQGNSA. V trimming: 5 bases; J trimming: 3 bases; junction bases outside the gene matches: 6. The CDR3 loop reads CASSLKTGKETQYF. CDR3 in DNA: TGTGCCAGCAGCCTAAAGACAGGGAAAGAGACCCAGTACTTC. Together with reference TRBV7-2 and TRBJ2-5, the CDR3 gives the full variable domain: GAGVSQSPSNKVTEKGKDVELRCDPISGHTALYWYRQSLGQGLEFLIYFQGNSAPDKSGLPSDRFSAERTGGSVSTLTIQRTQQEDSAVYLCASSLKTGKETQYFGPGTRLLVL.

The chain carries TRBV5-1 and TRBJ2-5, with 10 bases fitting TRBD1. The germline gives CDR1 SGHRS, CDR2 YFSETQ. J lost 5 bases, V lost 4 bases, and 5 bases had no gene match. This CDR3 has 14 residues. The CDR3 is CASSRGQGGETQYF. The CDR3 region has the DNA TGCGCCAGCAGCCGCGGACAGGGGGGGGAGACCCAGTACTTC.

The chain couples TRBV30 to TRBJ1-5; D unclear. Germline values: CDR1 GTSNPN, CDR2 SVGIG (reference sequence). V was trimmed by 3 bases and J by 6 bases, leaving 9 bases between them. The CDR3 spans 12 residues. The CDR3 nucleotides are TGTGCCTGGAGCCTACCCCTTCAGCCCCAGCATTTT. It specifies CAWSLPLQPQHF.

The V gene is TRBV28, the J gene TRBJ2-2; D perhaps matches TRBD2 (6 bases). The CDR3 contains 16 residues. V dropped 7 bases and J dropped 1 base, with 16 bases sitting between them. CDR1 and CDR2 (germline): MDHEN, SYDVKM. The CDR3 bases are TGTGCCAGCACCGTCGCCGGGAGAGGGAACACCGGGGAGCTGTTTTTT. Protein product: CASTVAGRGNTGELFF.

J is TRBJ2-2 and V is TRBV18, with D perhaps matching TRBD2 (6 bases). CDR1 and CDR2 from the germline V gene are KGHSH and LQKENI. Trimming removed 3 bases from V and 1 base from J, with 21 bases in between. The CDR3 is 19 amino acids. The CDR3 here is CASSPSNTRLVGNTGELFF. As DNA, the CDR3 is TGTGCCAGCTCACCGAGTAACACCCGACTAGTGGGGAACACCGGGGAGCTGTTTTTT. Drawing the rest from reference TRBV18 and TRBJ2-2, the complete variable domain is NAGVMQNPRHLVRRRGQEARLRCSPMKGHSHVYWYRQLPEEGLKFMVYLQKENIIDESGMPKERFSAEFPKEGPSILRIQQVVRGDSAAYFCASSPSNTRLVGNTGELFFGEGSRLTVL.

CDR3 DNA sequence: TGCGCCAGCAGTCGGGACAGGGCAAGCACCGGGGAGCTGTTTTTT. This sequence encodes CASSRDRASTGELFF. The chain is built from TRBV5-1 and TRBJ2-2, with 9 bases that match TRBD1. The CDR3 totals 15 residues. V trimming: 5 bases; J trimming: 4 bases; junction bases outside the gene matches: 6. CDR1 is SGHRS and CDR2 is YFSETQ in the germline V gene.

The V and J genes are TRBV6-5 and TRBJ2-7; either TRBD1 or TRBD2 may fit D (6 bases each). The CDR3 covers 13 residues. Germline values: CDR1 MNHEY, CDR2 SVGAGI. Trimming left V 6 bases short and J 7 bases short, with 16 bases between. The CDR3 loop is CASSSPGAREQYF. CDR3 in DNA: TGTGCCAGCAGCTCGCCGGGGGCTAGAGAGCAGTACTTC.

The gene calls are TRBV11-2 and TRBJ1-1; D unresolved. The germline V gene has CDR1 SGHAT and CDR2 FQNNGV. The CDR3 is 12 residues long. The V and J ends lost 4 bases and 11 bases respectively, with 14 bases between them. The CDR3 bases are TGTGCCAGCAGCTCCTACGTAGGGTGGGCTTTCTTT. Its protein product is CASSSYVGWAFF.

The V call is TRBV5-6, the J call TRBJ1-2; weak D call: TRBD1 (6 bases). Looked up from germline, CDR1 is SGHDT and CDR2 is YYEEEE. This CDR3 is built from 16 residues. V was pared by 0 bases and J by 5 bases, with 17 bases between. The DNA of the CDR3 is TGTGCCAGCAGCTTGGGTCTCAGGGGTTCGGCTTATGGCTACACCTTC. Encoded protein: CASSLGLRGSAYGYTF.

This chain uses TRBV27 with TRBJ2-5; TRBD1 might be the D (5 bases). This CDR3 is 15 amino acids long. V was clipped by 4 bases and J by 4 bases, with 16 bases between them. CDR1 MNHEY and CDR2 SMNVEV come from the germline V gene (reference sequence). The chain's CDR3 is CASSSHLMTAETQYF. The CDR3, as DNA: TGTGCCAGCAGTTCCCACCTTATGACAGCAGAGACCCAGTACTTC.

This clone occurred a few times. The chain recombines TRBV7-9 with TRBJ1-6, with TRBD1 identical over 8 bases. Germline values: CDR1 SEHNR, CDR2 FQNEAQ (reference sequence). V shed 6 bases and J 6 bases; nucleotides not matched to a gene: 10. The length of the CDR3 is 16 residues. The CDR3 nucleotides read TGTGCCAGCAGTCCAGGGGGCAACCCTTCTAATTCACCCCTCCACTTT. It codes for CASSPGGNPSNSPLHF.

This clone was detected once. J is TRBJ1-5 and V is TRBV30; TRBD1 is a possible D gene (6 bases). Trimming took 1 base from V and 5 from J, leaving 9 bases between them. The CDR3 contains 13 residues. Germline V gene sequence: CDR1 GTSNPN, CDR2 SVGIG (reference sequence). CDR3 sequence: CAWSGTVDQPQHF. In DNA, the CDR3 is TGTGCCTGGAGTGGGACAGTGGATCAGCCCCAGCATTTT.